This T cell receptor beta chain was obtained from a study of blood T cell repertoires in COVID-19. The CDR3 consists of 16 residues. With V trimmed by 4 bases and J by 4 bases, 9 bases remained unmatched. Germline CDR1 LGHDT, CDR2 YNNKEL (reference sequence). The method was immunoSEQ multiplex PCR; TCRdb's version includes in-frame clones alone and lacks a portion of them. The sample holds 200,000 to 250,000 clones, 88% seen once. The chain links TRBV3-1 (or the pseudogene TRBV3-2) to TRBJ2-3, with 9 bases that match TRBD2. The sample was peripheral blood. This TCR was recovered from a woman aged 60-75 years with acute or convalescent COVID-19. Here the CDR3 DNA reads TGTGCCAGCAGCCCCCGTGGCGGGGGGGCAGCAGATACGCAGTATTTT. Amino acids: CASSPRGGGAADTQYF.